The rows below give T cell receptor beta chains drawn from one sample of a study of blood T cell repertoires in COVID-19. Data came from immunoSEQ multiplex PCR; TCRdb stores just in-frame clones and leaves some out. The top ten hold less than 3.5% of the sample, which has about 300,000 clones, roughly 90% seen once. Sequencing was carried out using PBMCs or T cells enriched from blood (not recorded which). The source of these receptors is a woman aged 45-59 years who had been exposed to COVID-19. The CDR3 runs from the conserved cysteine through the conserved F or W. D genes are given only for firm matches. Size is omitted from some rows. Given values are once, few, many or a class for expanded clones.

V gene: TRBV4-2
D gene: NA
clone size: NA
J gene: TRBJ2-2
CDR3 DNA: TGTGCCAGCAGCCAAGATCCCACGGTCGGCGGGGAGCTGTTTTTT
CDR3 protein: CASSQDPTVGGELFF

V gene: TRBV2
D gene: NA
clone size: NA
J gene: TRBJ2-7
CDR3 DNA: TGTGCCAGCAAAAGACAGATGAGCGAGCAGTACTTC
CDR3 protein: CASKRQMSEQYF

V gene: TRBV5-5
D gene: TRBD1
clone size: NA
J gene: TRBJ1-1
CDR3 DNA: TGTGCCAGCAGCCGGCCGGGACAGGGAAGTACTGAAGCTTTCTTT
CDR3 protein: CASSRPGQGSTEAFF

V gene: TRBV24-1
D gene: NA
clone size: NA
J gene: TRBJ1-1
CDR3 DNA: TGTGCCACCGCCGGACCTCAGGGCACTGAAGCTTTCTTT
CDR3 protein: CATAGPQGTEAFF

V gene: TRBV12-3/TRBV12-4
D gene: NA
clone size: NA
J gene: TRBJ2-2
CDR3 DNA: TGTGCCAGCAGTTTCGGTATCACCGGGGAGCTGTTTTTT
CDR3 protein: CASSFGITGELFF

V gene: TRBV10-3
D gene: NA
clone size: NA
J gene: TRBJ2-7
CDR3 DNA: TGTGCCATCAGCGAGACAGGTTTGGAGCAGTACTTC
CDR3 protein: CAISETGLEQYF

V gene: TRBV29-1
D gene: TRBD1
clone size: NA
J gene: TRBJ1-1
CDR3 DNA: TGCAGCGTTTCTACAGGGGTTGCAACTGAAGCTTTCTTT
CDR3 protein: CSVSTGVATEAFF

V gene: TRBV27
D gene: TRBD1
clone size: NA
J gene: TRBJ2-6
CDR3 DNA: TGTGCCAGCGCCGGGACAGGGACAATCTCTGGGGCCAACGTCCTGACTTTC
CDR3 protein: CASAGTGTISGANVLTF

V gene: TRBV7-2
D gene: NA
clone size: few
J gene: TRBJ1-5
CDR3 DNA: TGTGCCAGCAGCTTAGAATGGGGCTTGAGCAATCAGCCCCAGCATTTT
CDR3 protein: CASSLEWGLSNQPQHF

V gene: TRBV3-1/TRBV3-2
D gene: TRBD2
clone size: NA
J gene: TRBJ2-1
CDR3 DNA: TGTGCCAGCAGCCCTACTAGCGGGGGTTATCGCGAGCAGTTCTTC
CDR3 protein: CASSPTSGGYREQFF

V gene: TRBV29-1
D gene: TRBD2
clone size: NA
J gene: TRBJ2-7
CDR3 DNA: TGCAGCGCCCGCTGGGGGGGATCCTACGAGCAGTACTTC
CDR3 protein: CSARWGGSYEQYF

V gene: TRBV7-9
D gene: TRBD1
clone size: NA
J gene: TRBJ2-2
CDR3 DNA: TGTGCCAGCCAGGACAGGCAACTTCCGAACACCGGGGAGCTGTTTTTT
CDR3 protein: CASQDRQLPNTGELFF

V gene: TRBV4-1
D gene: TRBD2
clone size: NA
J gene: TRBJ2-7
CDR3 DNA: TGCGCCAGCAGCCAAGATCGCGCGACTAGCGGGGGGGCAAACGAGCAGTACTTC
CDR3 protein: CASSQDRATSGGANEQYF

V gene: TRBV20-1
D gene: NA
clone size: once
J gene: TRBJ2-7
CDR3 DNA: TGCAGTGCCCCGGTACTCTACGAGCAGTACTTC
CDR3 protein: CSAPVLYEQYF

V gene: TRBV2
D gene: NA
clone size: NA
J gene: TRBJ1-2
CDR3 DNA: TGTGCCAGCAGTGAAAACCCAGGGAACTATGGCTACACCTTC
CDR3 protein: CASSENPGNYGYTF

V gene: TRBV7-2
D gene: NA
clone size: NA
J gene: TRBJ2-1
CDR3 DNA: TGTGCCAGCAGCTTACAGGGAATATACAATGAGCAGTTCTTC
CDR3 protein: CASSLQGIYNEQFF

V gene: TRBV7-9
D gene: TRBD2
clone size: once
J gene: TRBJ2-3
CDR3 DNA: TGTGCCAGCCAACGGGGGGAGTTACGCACAGATACGCAGTATTTT
CDR3 protein: CASQRGELRTDTQYF

V gene: TRBV4-1
D gene: TRBD2
clone size: NA
J gene: TRBJ2-3
CDR3 DNA: TGCGCCAGCAGCCAAGGGTCCCAGCGGGGGGGATTAGATACGCAGTATTTT
CDR3 protein: CASSQGSQRGGLDTQYF

V gene: TRBV7-2
D gene: TRBD2
clone size: NA
J gene: TRBJ2-3
CDR3 DNA: TGTGCCAGCAGCTTATGGGCGGGGGGAAGCACAGATACGCAGTATTTT
CDR3 protein: CASSLWAGGSTDTQYF

V gene: TRBV27
D gene: NA
clone size: NA
J gene: TRBJ2-5
CDR3 DNA: TGTGCCAGCAGTTCGCTAGCCGGGCAAGAGACCCAGTACTTC
CDR3 protein: CASSSLAGQETQYF

V gene: TRBV18
D gene: TRBD1
clone size: NA
J gene: TRBJ1-1
CDR3 DNA: TGTGCCAGCTCACCATCCGGACAGGGGATGAACACTGAAGCTTTCTTT
CDR3 protein: CASSPSGQGMNTEAFF

V gene: TRBV3-1/TRBV3-2
D gene: NA
clone size: NA
J gene: TRBJ1-5
CDR3 DNA: TGTGCCAGCAGCCCAGGGAATCAGCCCCAGCATTTT
CDR3 protein: CASSPGNQPQHF

V gene: TRBV6-1
D gene: NA
clone size: once
J gene: TRBJ2-2
CDR3 DNA: TGTGCCAGCAGTGAATTATTGTGGACAGAGAACACCGGGGAGCTGTTTTTT
CDR3 protein: CASSELLWTENTGELFF